This T cell receptor (beta chain) was identified in a study of T cell responses to AZD1222 COVID-19 vaccine. Study information: Investigators merged groups given second doses at roughly 4 or roughly 12 weeks. Study results and limitations: Spike-spanning, vaccine-associated CD4 TCRs were dominant at 160-218 and 743-854. Spike-specific TCR breadth and depth went up after people got two AZD1222 doses. Most donors were white British, females outnumbered males, and clonal diversity was possibly underestimated.

V lost 8 bases, J lost 5 bases, and 23 bases stayed unmatched. CDR3 size: 18 residues. Germline CDR1 reads MGHRA; CDR2 reads YSYEKL. With regard to this clone: The antigen is not known.

Using immunoSEQ multiplex PCR, the repertoire was profiled, and TCRdb retains in-frame clones only, with some absent. Among about 97,000 clones listed, around nine tenths were seen once. The specimen was peripheral blood, collected on day 0 of AZD1222 vaccination. The sequence was collected from an adult in good health. V and J are TRBV4-1 and TRBJ2-7, with TRBD2 identical over 8 bases. This chain's CDR3 is CASLFWTSRCLSEDEQYF. In DNA, the CDR3 is TGCGCCAGCCTTTTCTGGACTAGCCGATGTCTATCGGAGGACGAGCAGTACTTC.